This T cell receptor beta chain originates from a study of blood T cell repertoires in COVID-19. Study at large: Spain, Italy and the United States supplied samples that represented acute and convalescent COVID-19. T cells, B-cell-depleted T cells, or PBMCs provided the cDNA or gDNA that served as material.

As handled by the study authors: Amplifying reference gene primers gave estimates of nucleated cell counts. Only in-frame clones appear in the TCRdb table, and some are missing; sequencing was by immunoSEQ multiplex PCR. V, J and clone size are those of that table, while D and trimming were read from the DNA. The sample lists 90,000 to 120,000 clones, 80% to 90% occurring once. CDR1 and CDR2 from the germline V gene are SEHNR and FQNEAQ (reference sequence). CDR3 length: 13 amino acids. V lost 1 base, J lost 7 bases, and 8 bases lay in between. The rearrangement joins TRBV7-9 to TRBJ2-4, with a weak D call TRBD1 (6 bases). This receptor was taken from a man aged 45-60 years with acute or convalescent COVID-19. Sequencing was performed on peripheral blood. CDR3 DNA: TGTGCCAGCAGCTTAGGGCAGGGGAACATTCAGTACTTC. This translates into CASSLGQGNIQYF.